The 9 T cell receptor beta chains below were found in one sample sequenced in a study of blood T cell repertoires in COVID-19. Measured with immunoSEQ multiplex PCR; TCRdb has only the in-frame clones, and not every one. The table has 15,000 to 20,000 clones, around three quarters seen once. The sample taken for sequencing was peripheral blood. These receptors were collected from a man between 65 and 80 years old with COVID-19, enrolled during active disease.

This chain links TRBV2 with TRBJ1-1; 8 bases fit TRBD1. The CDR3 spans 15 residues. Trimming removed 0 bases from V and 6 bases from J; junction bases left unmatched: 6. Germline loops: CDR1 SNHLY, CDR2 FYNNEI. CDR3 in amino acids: CASSEAGHRGAEAFF. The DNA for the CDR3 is TGTGCCAGCAGTGAAGCGGGGCACAGGGGGGCTGAAGCTTTCTTT. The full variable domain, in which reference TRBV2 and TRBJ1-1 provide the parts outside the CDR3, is EPEVTQTPSHQVTQMGQEVILRCVPISNHLYFYWYRQILGQKVEFLVSFYNNEISEKSEIFDDQFSVERPDGSNFTLKIRSTKLEDSAMYFCASSEAGHRGAEAFFGQGTRLTVV.

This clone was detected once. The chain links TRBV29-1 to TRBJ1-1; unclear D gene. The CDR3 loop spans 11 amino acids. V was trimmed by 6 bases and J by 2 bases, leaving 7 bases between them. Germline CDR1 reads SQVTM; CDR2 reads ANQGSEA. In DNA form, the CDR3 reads TGCAGCGTCGGGTTAAACACTGAAGCTTTCTTT. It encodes CSVGLNTEAFF.

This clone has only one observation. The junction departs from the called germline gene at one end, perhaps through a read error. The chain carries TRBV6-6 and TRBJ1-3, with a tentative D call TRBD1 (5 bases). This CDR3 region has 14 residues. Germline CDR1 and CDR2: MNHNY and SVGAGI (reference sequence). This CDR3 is CASVKLGGGSTIYF. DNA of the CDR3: TGTGCCAGCGTAAAGCTGGGGGGAGGAAGCACCATATATTTT.

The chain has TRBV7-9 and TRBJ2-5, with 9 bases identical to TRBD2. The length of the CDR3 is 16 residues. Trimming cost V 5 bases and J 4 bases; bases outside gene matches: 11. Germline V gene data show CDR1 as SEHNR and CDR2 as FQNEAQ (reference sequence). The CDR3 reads CASSPSGGGAGETQYF. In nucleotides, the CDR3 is TGTGCCAGCAGCCCCAGTGGCGGGGGGGCCGGAGAGACCCAGTACTTC.

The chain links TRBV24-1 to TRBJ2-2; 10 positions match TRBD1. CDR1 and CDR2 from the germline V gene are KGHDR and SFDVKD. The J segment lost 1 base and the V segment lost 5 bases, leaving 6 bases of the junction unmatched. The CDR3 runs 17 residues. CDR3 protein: CATSAPGTGVNTGELFF. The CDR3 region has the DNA TGTGCCACCAGTGCCCCCGGGACAGGGGTGAACACCGGGGAGCTGTTTTTT.

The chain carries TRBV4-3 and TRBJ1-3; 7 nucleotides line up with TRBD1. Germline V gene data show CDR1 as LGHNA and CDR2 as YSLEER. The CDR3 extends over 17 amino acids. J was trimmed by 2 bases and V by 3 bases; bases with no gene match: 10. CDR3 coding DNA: TGCGCCAGCAGCCAGTCGGCCGGGACAGACGCTGGAAACACCATATATTTT. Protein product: CASSQSAGTDAGNTIYF.

CDR3 loop: CASSLGAASKRPGGYTF. The CDR3 nucleotides read TGTGCCAGCAGTTTAGGGGCAGCCTCAAAACGGCCCGGGGGCTACACCTTC. The V gene is TRBV28, the J gene TRBJ1-2, with D perhaps TRBD1 (5 bases). The CDR3 is 17 residues long. The V end lost 2 bases, the J end lost 8 bases, and 24 bases lay between the germline ends. The germline gives CDR1 MDHEN, CDR2 SYDVKM.

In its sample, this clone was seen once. CDR3 bases: TGCAGCGTTGGACTATACAATGAGCAGTGCTTCTTC. This gives the protein CSVGLYNEQCFF. The J gene is TRBJ2-1, the V gene TRBV29-1; maybe TRBD2 (5 bases). Trimming left V 4 bases short and J 16 bases short, with 20 bases between. This CDR3 contains 12 residues. The V gene's germline CDR1 is SQVTM and CDR2 ANQGSEA.

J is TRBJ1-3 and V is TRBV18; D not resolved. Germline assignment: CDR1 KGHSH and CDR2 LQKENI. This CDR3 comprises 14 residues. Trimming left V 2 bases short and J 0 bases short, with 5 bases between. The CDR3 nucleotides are TGTGCCAGCTCACCAGTCAACTCTGGAAACACCATATATTTT. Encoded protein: CASSPVNSGNTIYF. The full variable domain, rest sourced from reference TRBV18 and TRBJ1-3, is NAGVMQNPRHLVRRRGQEARLRCSPMKGHSHVYWYRQLPEEGLKFMVYLQKENIIDESGMPKERFSAEFPKEGPSILRIQQVVRGDSAAYFCASSPVNSGNTIYFGEGSWLTVV.